A single sample is the source of the 23 T cell receptor beta chains below, sequenced in a study of sequential checkpoint blockade in melanoma. Noted treatment: randomized to nivolumab then ipilimumab (arm A) or the reverse (arm B). The table came from immunoSEQ multiplex PCR; TCRdb's copy has only in-frame clones and leaves some out. The profile shows over 5,000 clones, 26% of them singletons. Sequenced here: tumor tissue (inferred from file names), sampled from a patient given nivolumab and ipilimumab in sequence. Receptors were obtained from a human donor with melanoma.

The chain joins TRBV6-8 to TRBJ2-1; tentatively, D is TRBD2 (6 bases). The CDR3 runs to 15 residues. Trimming shortened V by 6 bases and J by 1 base, and 13 bases separated the two germline ends. Germline CDR1 and CDR2: MNHGY and SAAAGT. As DNA, the CDR3 is TGTGCCAGCAGCGCAGGCGCGGGATCCTACAATGAGCAGTTCTTC. This sequence encodes CASSAGAGSYNEQFF.

This clone appeared many times. The J gene is TRBJ1-2, the V gene TRBV9; possible D gene TRBD1, 6 bases. Germline lookup yields CDR1 SGDLS and CDR2 YYNGEE. Trimming removed 3 bases from V and 2 bases from J, with 23 bases in between. The CDR3 length is 18 residues. The CDR3 region is CASSGGLVGAPGNYGYTF. In DNA, the CDR3 is TGTGCCAGCAGCGGGGGGCTGGTGGGGGCCCCCGGGAACTATGGCTACACCTTC.

The J gene is TRBJ2-7, the V gene TRBV19, with 14 nucleotides matching TRBD2. This CDR3 is 18 amino acids long. Losses at the gene ends were 4 bases for V and 0 bases for J; bases not matched to a gene: 8. CDR1 LNHDA and CDR2 SQIVND come from the germline V gene (reference sequence). CDR3 nucleotides: TGTGCCAGTAGTACGGAAAGACTAGCGGGGGGGCCCTCCTACGAGCAGTACTTC. Translation gives CASSTERLAGGPSYEQYF.

This clone was counted only a few times. The chain couples TRBV6-8 to TRBJ2-2, with 10 bases that match TRBD2. This CDR3 comprises 16 residues. The junction had 6 bases not matched to a gene; V was cut back by 4 bases and J by 4 bases. Germline loops: CDR1 MNHGY, CDR2 SAAAGT. The CDR3 is CASSFPTSGLTGELFF. The CDR3 DNA follows: TGTGCCAGCAGTTTCCCGACTAGCGGGCTCACCGGGGAGCTGTTTTTT.

This clone was seen only a few times. The chain combines TRBV11-3 with TRBJ2-2, with 7 bases aligning to TRBD2. The CDR3 sequence is 15 residues long. After removal of 3 bases from V and 0 bases from J, the junction contained 1 base not matched to a gene. Germline CDR1 and CDR2: SGHNT and YENEEA. CDR3 in amino acids: CASSFSGSNTGELFF. DNA of the CDR3: TGTGCCAGCAGCTTTAGCGGGTCGAACACCGGGGAGCTGTTTTTT.

In this sample, this clone turned up a few times. The gene calls are TRBV28 and TRBJ1-5; D call uncertain. Trimming stripped 2 bases from V and 4 bases from J, with 9 bases between. CDR3 length equals 14 residues. CDR1 and CDR2 (germline): MDHEN, SYDVKM. CDR3 sequence: CASSLAPQNQPQHF. The CDR3 DNA is TGTGCCAGCAGTTTAGCCCCCCAGAATCAGCCCCAGCATTTT.

This clone showed up many times. The V gene is TRBV7-8, the J gene TRBJ2-2; tentatively, D is TRBD2 (6 bases). CDR1 is SGHVS and CDR2 is FQNEAQ in the germline V gene. The germline V and J ends were trimmed by 4 bases and 7 bases, with 10 bases remaining between them. CDR3 length equals 13 residues. The CDR3 bases are TGTGCCAGCAGCTACGGGAGCGGCGGGGAGCTGTTTTTT. Translating gives CASSYGSGGELFF.

In its sample, this clone was seen a few times. V is TRBV6-8 and J is TRBJ2-2, with 9 nucleotides matching TRBD2. J lost 6 bases, V lost 2 bases, and 10 bases had no gene match. Germline CDR1 reads MNHGY; CDR2 reads SAAAGT. The CDR3 is made up of 17 amino acids. This CDR3 is CASSYPAGGGAAGELFF. CDR3 DNA: TGTGCCAGCAGTTACCCGGCGGGCGGGGGGGCCGCCGGGGAGCTGTTTTTT.

This clone was seen repeatedly, ten times or more. The chain couples TRBV1 to TRBJ1-6; TRBD1 is the table's D call, not checked against the DNA. TRBV1 is recorded as a pseudogene. This CDR3 is 16 amino acids long. As DNA, the CDR3 is TGCGCCAGCAGCCAAGCTCTGGGACAGGGGGACTCACCCCTCCACTTT. Amino acids: CASSQALGQGDSPLHF.

CDR3 region: CASSLWASGDSQYF. CDR3 nucleotide sequence: TGTGCCAGCAGTTTATGGGCTAGCGGAGACTCGCAGTACTTC. V is TRBV28 and J is TRBJ2-7, with 7 bases identical to TRBD2. The CDR3 covers 14 residues. With V trimmed by 0 bases and J by 9 bases, 8 bases remained unmatched. In germline, CDR1 is MDHEN, CDR2 SYDVKM.

This clone showed up just a few times. The chain joins TRBV11-3 to TRBJ2-7; tentatively, D is TRBD1 (5 bases). Germline-derived CDR1 and CDR2 are SGHNT and YENEEA. The CDR3 is 14 residues long. V lost 2 bases and J lost 4, with 12 bases in between. CDR3: CASSLFPGWYEQYF. The CDR3, as DNA: TGTGCCAGCAGCTTATTTCCAGGGTGGTACGAGCAGTACTTC.

This clone was counted many times. The chain links TRBV11-3 to TRBJ1-5, with a tentative D call TRBD1 (6 bases). CDR3 length equals 17 residues. CDR1 SGHNT and CDR2 YENEEA come from the germline V gene. Trimming removed 3 bases at V and 2 bases at J, with 17 bases between. The CDR3: CASSLTGGTVRNQPQHF. The CDR3 coding sequence is TGTGCCAGCAGCTTGACCGGGGGCACGGTCCGCAATCAGCCCCAGCATTTT. Full variable domain (remainder filled in from reference TRBV11-3 and TRBJ1-5): EAGVVQSPRYKIIEKKQPVAFWCNPISGHNTLYWYLQNLGQGPELLIRYENEEAVDDSQLPKDRFSAERLKGVDSTLKIQPAELGDSAVYLCASSLTGGTVRNQPQHFGDGTRLSIL.

This clone was seen a few times. The J gene is TRBJ1-1, the V gene TRBV6-8; the D is unclear. Germline CDR1 MNHGY, CDR2 SAAAGT. The CDR3 is made up of 13 amino acids. V lost 6 bases to trimming and J lost 10 bases, with 18 bases between them. The CDR3 protein is CASSGSASGTAFF. CDR3 DNA sequence: TGTGCCAGCAGCGGGAGCGCGTCCGGAACAGCTTTCTTT.

By sample fraction, this clone is medium-sized. For the CDR3, the DNA is TGTGCCAGCAGCTTAACAGGGGTCCGACAGCCCCAGCATTTT. Translated: CASSLTGVRQPQHF. The genes are TRBV11-3 and TRBJ1-5; 7 nucleotides align to TRBD1. With 2 bases clipped from V and 7 bases from J, the junction kept 5 bases outside the gene matches. This CDR3 is built from 14 residues. CDR1 is SGHNT and CDR2 is YENEEA in the germline V gene. The full variable domain, with the rest looked up from reference TRBV11-3 and TRBJ1-5, is EAGVVQSPRYKIIEKKQPVAFWCNPISGHNTLYWYLQNLGQGPELLIRYENEEAVDDSQLPKDRFSAERLKGVDSTLKIQPAELGDSAVYLCASSLTGVRQPQHFGDGTRLSIL.

The chain carries TRBV18 and TRBJ2-5; D call uncertain. The CDR3 has 14 residues. With 6 bases removed from V and 3 bases from J, the gap between germline ends came to 14 bases. Germline V gene lookup returns CDR1 KGHSH and CDR2 LQKENI. The CDR3 reads CASSGYTVEETQYF. In nucleotides, the CDR3 is TGTGCCAGCTCCGGGTATACGGTGGAAGAGACCCAGTACTTC.

This clone was found many times. This chain joins TRBV11-3 and TRBJ2-3, with D unresolved. Trimming took 4 bases from V and 0 from J, leaving 11 bases between them. This CDR3 has 15 residues. Per the germline V gene, CDR1 is SGHNT and CDR2 is YENEEA. This chain's CDR3 is CASSSRATSTDTQYF. CDR3 bases: TGTGCCAGCAGCTCTAGGGCTACTAGCACAGATACGCAGTATTTT. Complete variable domain (other parts from reference TRBV11-3 and TRBJ2-3): EAGVVQSPRYKIIEKKQPVAFWCNPISGHNTLYWYLQNLGQGPELLIRYENEEAVDDSQLPKDRFSAERLKGVDSTLKIQPAELGDSAVYLCASSSRATSTDTQYFGPGTRLTVL.

V usage is TRBV18 and J usage is TRBJ1-5, with 8 bases lining up with TRBD1. Germline loops: CDR1 KGHSH, CDR2 LQKENI. CDR3 length: 14 amino acids. Germline trimming cut 5 bases from V and 7 bases from J; bases unmatched to any gene: 7. The CDR3: CASSRQGSGQPQHF. The CDR3 DNA reads TGTGCCAGCTCAAGACAGGGGTCGGGGCAGCCCCAGCATTTT.

By sample share, this clone is medium-sized. The chain uses TRBV15 and TRBJ1-5; a possible D gene is TRBD1 (5 bases). With 1 base removed from V and 5 bases from J, the gap between germline ends came to 15 bases. Germline lookup yields CDR1 LNHNV and CDR2 YYDKDF (reference sequence). The CDR3 is 16 amino acids. For the CDR3, the DNA is TGTGCCACCAGCAGAGGGGCACGGGGGTTGGATCAGCCCCAGCATTTT. Its translation is CATSRGARGLDQPQHF.

This clone was picked up a small number of times. CDR3 amino acids: CASSTPTEAFF. The CDR3 nucleotides read TGTGCCAGCAGCACCCCCACTGAAGCTTTCTTT. The chain employs TRBV6-7 and TRBJ1-1; no clear D. TRBV6-7 is sorted into the ORF group, with uncertain function. CDR3 size: 11 residues. Trimming removed 6 bases from V and 4 bases from J, with 6 bases in between.

This clone was counted a few times. The V call is TRBV28, the J call TRBJ2-3, with TRBD2 matching 8 bases. The length of the CDR3 is 16 residues. J gave up 0 bases and V 4 bases, and 6 bases lay outside the gene matches. CDR1 is MDHEN and CDR2 is SYDVKM in the germline V gene. The CDR3 DNA sequence: TGTGCCAGCAGTTCCAAGCGGGAGACTAGCACAGATACGCAGTATTTT. Residues: CASSSKRETSTDTQYF.

This clone has a handful of counts. This chain links TRBV18 with TRBJ1-4; 9 bases agree with TRBD1. The CDR3 has 13 amino acids. V lost 8 bases to trimming and J lost 8 bases; unmatched junction nucleotides: 6. Germline V gene data show CDR1 as KGHSH and CDR2 as LQKENI. CDR3 DNA: TGTGCCAGCGAGACAGGGGGTGGCGAAAAACTGTTTTTT. Translation gives CASETGGGEKLFF. The whole variable domain, remainder taken from reference TRBV18 and TRBJ1-4, is NAGVMQNPRHLVRRRGQEARLRCSPMKGHSHVYWYRQLPEEGLKFMVYLQKENIIDESGMPKERFSAEFPKEGPSILRIQQVVRGDSAAYFCASETGGGEKLFFGSGTQLSVL.

The table lists this clone with many counts. CDR3 in DNA: TGTGCCAGCAGCTTGGTGGGGGACGGGACCATGCAGTTCTTC. Its translation is CASSLVGDGTMQFF. This chain links TRBV11-3 with TRBJ2-1; D might be TRBD1 or TRBD2, each matching 5 bases. Germline V gene data show CDR1 as SGHNT and CDR2 as YENEEA. V gave up 3 bases and J gave up 12 bases, with 18 bases separating them. The CDR3 runs to 14 residues.

The V and J genes are TRBV18 and TRBJ1-2; TRBD1 agrees at 8 bases. The CDR3 extends over 14 amino acids. V dropped 6 bases and J dropped 2; count of bases not matched to a gene: 5. Per the germline V gene, CDR1 is KGHSH and CDR2 is LQKENI. CDR3 amino acids: CASSRTGPNYGYTF. CDR3 bases: TGTGCCAGCTCGCGGACAGGGCCCAACTATGGCTACACCTTC.